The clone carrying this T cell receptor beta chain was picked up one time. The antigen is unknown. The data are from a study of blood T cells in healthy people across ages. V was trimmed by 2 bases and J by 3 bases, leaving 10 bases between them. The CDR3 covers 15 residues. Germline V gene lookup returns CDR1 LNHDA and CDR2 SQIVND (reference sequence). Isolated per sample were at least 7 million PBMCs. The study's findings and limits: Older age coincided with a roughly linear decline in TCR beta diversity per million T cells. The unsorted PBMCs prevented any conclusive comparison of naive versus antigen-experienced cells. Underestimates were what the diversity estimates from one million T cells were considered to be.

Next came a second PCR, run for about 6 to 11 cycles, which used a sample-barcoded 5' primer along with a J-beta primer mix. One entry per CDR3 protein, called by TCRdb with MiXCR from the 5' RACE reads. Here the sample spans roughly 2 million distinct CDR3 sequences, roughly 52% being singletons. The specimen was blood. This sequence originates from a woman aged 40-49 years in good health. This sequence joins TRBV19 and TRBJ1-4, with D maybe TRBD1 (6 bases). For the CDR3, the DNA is TGTGCCAGTAGTATATCCAGGGGATCTAATGAAAAACTGTTTTTT. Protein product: CASSISRGSNEKLFF.